A single sample gave rise to the 11 T cell receptor beta chains below, sequenced in a study of human CD8 memory T cell subsets. UMI-labeled 5' RACE was the method by which TCR beta libraries were made. TCRdb re-analyzed the 5' RACE reads; it lists each CDR3 protein once, without DNA. The sample table sets out about 6,700 distinct CDR3 sequences. TPEX cells, early memory CD8+ T cells with exhausted-like traits, were CCR7+ PD-1+ TIGIT+. Sequenced sample: CD8+ T cells from PBMCs. The receptors were gathered from a human donor in good health.

Its frequency marks this clonotype as medium-sized. V gene TRBV11-2 combines with J gene TRBJ1-6. There are 12 residues in the CDR3. The germline V gene has CDR1 SGHAT and CDR2 FQNNGV. The chain's CDR3 is CASSSYNSPLHF.

V is TRBV9 and J is TRBJ2-1. CDR1 is SGDLS, CDR2 YYNGEE, per germline. CDR3 length: 16 amino acids. CDR3 protein: CASSAKTGSSYNEQFF.

This clonotype shows up as medium-sized by frequency. V is TRBV11-2 and J is TRBJ2-7; TCRdb returns TRBD1, unconfirmable since there is no DNA. The germline gives CDR1 SGHAT, CDR2 FQNNGV. The CDR3 runs 15 residues. CDR3: CASSFRDPTVHEQYF.

The chain has TRBV5-5 and TRBJ2-7; the TCRdb D gene call, TRBD1, has no DNA to confirm it. Germline V gives CDR1 SGHKS, CDR2 YYEKEE (reference sequence). CDR3 size: 13 residues. CDR3 sequence: CASMGAESNEQYF.

The chain combines TRBV5-1 with TRBJ2-1; with no DNA, the TCRdb D assignment of TRBD1 cannot be verified. Looked up from germline, CDR1 is SGHRS and CDR2 is YFSETQ. This CDR3 comprises 14 residues. This CDR3 is CASRLGTGPNEQFF.

The chain recombines TRBV24-1 with TRBJ2-2; the TRBD1 assignment by TCRdb is unverifiable without DNA. The germline CDR1 and CDR2 sequences are KGHDR and SFDVKD. The CDR3 is 15 residues long. This CDR3 is CATSSRDRDTGELFF.

The rearrangement uses TRBV3-1 and TRBJ2-1. The CDR3 is 16 residues long. Germline loops: CDR1 LGHDT, CDR2 YNNKEL (reference sequence). The CDR3 protein is CASSQDLLDWADEQFF.

V usage is TRBV7-8 and J usage is TRBJ2-7. The germline V gene has CDR1 SGHVS and CDR2 FQNEAQ. The CDR3 length is 12 residues. CDR3: CASSLEDYEQYF.

The rearrangement links TRBV13 to TRBJ1-1; absent DNA, TCRdb's TRBD1 call cannot be checked. The length of the CDR3 is 14 residues. CDR1 PRHDT and CDR2 FYEKMQ come from the germline V gene (reference sequence). The CDR3 spells CASSSYRGDAEAFF.

The J gene is TRBJ1-1, the V gene TRBV28; the TCRdb D gene call, TRBD1, has no DNA to confirm it. The CDR3 is made up of 16 amino acids. Germline V CDR1 and CDR2: MDHEN, SYDVKM. The CDR3 loop is CASSSPRRQGSTEAFF.

The genes are TRBV4-1 and TRBJ2-1. This CDR3 is built from 15 residues. The germline V gene has CDR1 MGHRA and CDR2 YSYEKL. The CDR3 protein is CASSQTGGSYNEQFF.